The 15 T cell receptor beta chains below come from one sample, sequenced in a study of T cells after yellow fever vaccination. One entry per CDR3 protein, called by TCRdb with MiXCR from the 5' RACE reads. The repertoire holds some 560,000 distinct CDR3 sequences, with about a sixth as singletons. The sample in question was PBMCs, obtained 5 days after the first yellow fever vaccination. The receptor source for this set is a man younger than 35 who received the YFV17D yellow fever vaccine.

This clonotype was picked up a small number of times. This chain links TRBV7-6 with TRBJ2-7, with TRBD2 identical over 7 bases. Looked up from germline, CDR1 is SGHVS and CDR2 is FNYEAQ. V was pared by 6 bases and J by 5 bases, with 7 bases of the junction left unmatched. The CDR3 sequence is 13 residues long. In nucleotides, the CDR3 is TGTGCCAGCAGACCCCTTGGGAGGGACGAGCAGTACTTC. Its protein product is CASRPLGRDEQYF. Variable domain in full (rest from reference TRBV7-6 and TRBJ2-7): GAGVSQSPRYKVTKRGQDVALRCDPISGHVSLYWYRQALGQGPEFLTYFNYEAQQDKSGLPNDRFSAERPEGSISTLTIQRTEQRDSAMYRCASRPLGRDEQYFGPGTRLTVT.

A few counts support this clonotype. This chain joins TRBV12-3 or TRBV12-4 and TRBJ1-1; 8 nucleotides align to TRBD1. CDR3 length: 15 residues. The J segment lost 5 bases and the V segment lost 7 bases, leaving 12 bases of the junction unmatched. The CDR3 protein is CASISVRGLRTEAFF. CDR3 sequence (DNA): TGTGCCAGCATTTCGGTCAGGGGGCTAAGGACTGAAGCTTTCTTT.

This clonotype was counted only a few times. This chain connects TRBV9 to TRBJ2-2, with TRBD1 matching over 8 bases. The CDR3 sequence is 15 residues long. CDR1 and CDR2 from the germline V gene are SGDLS and YYNGEE. J gave up 6 bases and V 3 bases, and 7 bases lay outside the gene matches. The CDR3 loop reads CASSADRAVAGELFF. The CDR3, as DNA: TGTGCCAGCAGCGCGGACAGGGCGGTGGCCGGGGAGCTGTTTTTT.

The chain carries TRBV28 and TRBJ1-1; D uncertain. The CDR3 has 13 amino acids. The germline V gene has CDR1 MDHEN and CDR2 SYDVKM. V was shortened by 6 bases and J by 5 bases, with 13 bases between the two germline ends. CDR3 nucleotide sequence: TGTGCCAGCAGCCTCAGATTGTGGACTGAAGCTTTCTTT. Translating gives CASSLRLWTEAFF.

This clonotype turned up a few times. The chain uses TRBV3-1 and TRBJ2-2; D gene unclear. Germline CDR1 reads LGHDT; CDR2 reads YNNKEL (reference sequence). CDR3 length equals 12 residues. V shed 3 bases and J shed 6 bases, with 5 bases lying between them. CDR3 in DNA: TGTGCCAGCAGCCATCTCTCCGGGGAGCTGTTTTTT. Protein sequence: CASSHLSGELFF.

The DNA of the CDR3 is TGCGCCAGCAGCCAAGAAGGAGGGTTTCGCACTGAAGCTTTCTTT. Translating gives CASSQEGGFRTEAFF. The V gene is TRBV4-1, the J gene TRBJ1-1; D unresolved. Trimming took off 0 bases at V and 4 bases at J, with 12 bases between the two ends. This CDR3 has 15 residues. Germline V lookup: CDR1 MGHRA, CDR2 YSYEKL.

This clonotype has a handful of counts. The V call is TRBV10-3, the J call TRBJ2-3; 11 bases align to TRBD2. V lost 6 bases to trimming and J lost 1 base; unmatched junction nucleotides: 3. This CDR3 comprises 15 residues. Germline V CDR1 and CDR2: ENHRY, SYGVKD. The chain's CDR3 is CAIRTTSGGTDTQYF. The CDR3 DNA sequence: TGTGCCATCAGGACGACTAGCGGGGGCACAGATACGCAGTATTTT.

This clonotype was detected only a few times. The chain employs TRBV25-1 and TRBJ2-1, with a possible D match to TRBD2 (6 bases). V was clipped by 0 bases and J by 0 bases, with 9 bases between them. The germline V gene encodes CDR1 MGHDK and CDR2 SYGVNS. The CDR3 is 16 residues long. CDR3 protein: CASSEYAGYSYNEQFF. In nucleotides, the CDR3 is TGTGCCAGCAGTGAATACGCGGGGTACTCCTACAATGAGCAGTTCTTC. Full variable domain (remainder filled in from reference TRBV25-1 and TRBJ2-1): EADIYQTPRYLVIGTGKKITLECSQTMGHDKMYWYQQDPGMELHLIHYSYGVNSTEKGDLSSESTVSRIRTEHFPLTLESARPSHTSQYLCASSEYAGYSYNEQFFGPGTRLTVL.

The chain is built from TRBV19 and TRBJ2-2, with D possibly TRBD2 on 5 matching bases. Trimming stripped 6 bases from V and 4 bases from J, with 12 bases between. The germline V gene encodes CDR1 LNHDA and CDR2 SQIVND (reference sequence). CDR3 length equals 14 residues. The CDR3 coding sequence is TGTGCCAGTAGGGGGAAACGGGGCACCGGGGAGCTGTTTTTT. Translation gives CASRGKRGTGELFF.

In this sample, this clonotype turned up a few times. The rearrangement uses TRBV11-1 and TRBJ2-2; D unclear. Per germline, CDR1 SGHAT and CDR2 FQDESV (reference sequence). The CDR3 consists of 16 residues. V lost 5 bases and J lost 0, with 13 bases in between. The CDR3 DNA is TGTGCCAGCAGCCGGAATCAAGTAGCGAACACCGGGGAGCTGTTTTTT. This encodes CASSRNQVANTGELFF.

This clonotype was seen many times. The chain recombines TRBV12-3 or TRBV12-4 with TRBJ2-1; D gene ambiguous. Trimming removed 3 bases from V and 8 bases from J, with 8 bases in between. The CDR3 extends over 12 amino acids. CDR3 DNA sequence: TGTGCCAGCAGTTTCCAAGGGTATGAGCAGTTCTTC. Its translation: CASSFQGYEQFF.

This clonotype was recorded once. This rearrangement joins TRBV7-2 to TRBJ2-2; D gene unclear. Germline CDR1 SGHTA, CDR2 FQGNSA. The CDR3 covers 15 residues. V dropped 5 bases and J dropped 4 bases, with 14 bases sitting between them. The CDR3 bases are TGTGCCAGCAGCGCACGACCGGTTCCCACCGGGGAGCTGTTTTTT. This translates into CASSARPVPTGELFF.

The table lists this clonotype with many counts. The J gene is TRBJ1-1, the V gene TRBV5-4; D perhaps matches TRBD1 (6 bases). Deletions cut 1 base from V and 8 bases from J, with 15 bases between. This CDR3 is built from 14 residues. Germline CDR1 and CDR2: SGHNT and YYREEE (reference sequence). The CDR3 DNA is TGTGCCAGCAGCTTGTTGTCAGGGGACGTGGAAGCTTTCTTT. Its protein is CASSLLSGDVEAFF.

The chain employs TRBV18 and TRBJ1-5, with 7 bases aligning to TRBD1. Germline lookup yields CDR1 KGHSH and CDR2 LQKENI. After removal of 3 bases from V and 3 bases from J, the junction contained 2 bases not matched to a gene. This CDR3 has 14 residues. The CDR3 here is CASSPDRINQPQHF. Here the CDR3 DNA reads TGTGCCAGCTCACCGGACAGGATCAATCAGCCCCAGCATTTT.

The CDR3 loop is CASSLQPEGGYTF. The DNA for the CDR3 is TGTGCCAGCAGTCTCCAGCCGGAGGGTGGCTACACCTTC. V and J are TRBV12-3 or TRBV12-4 and TRBJ1-2; no clear D. The CDR3 consists of 13 residues. Trimming stripped 5 bases from V and 7 bases from J, with 14 bases between.